A selection of T cell receptor beta chains follows, all from one sample in a study of control samples from healthy donors and cancer patients. Profiled with immunoSEQ multiplex PCR; TCRdb holds only in-frame clones, not every one. The sample lists some 190,000 clones; over 80% were seen once. Source material: blood. These receptors all come from a man under 40 in good health. CDR3s include the opening cysteine and the closing phenylalanine or tryptophan. The D gene is left open where the match is weak. The size entry is marked missing in some rows and otherwise reads once, few, many or a size class.

d_call,clone_size,j_call,v_call,cdr3_nt,cdr3_aa
-,few,TRBJ2-2,TRBV7-3,TGTGCCAGCAGCTTAGGCCCGGACCCCGGGGCCGGGGAGCTGTTTTTT,CASSLGPDPGAGELFF
TRBD1,-,TRBJ1-1,TRBV5-1,TGCGCCAGCAGCTCAGGACAGGGGTACACTGAAGCTTTCTTT,CASSSGQGYTEAFF
TRBD2,-,TRBJ2-7,TRBV4-1,TGCGCCAGCAGCCACCTGACTAGCGGGGACTACGAGCAGTACTTC,CASSHLTSGDYEQYF
-,once,TRBJ1-1,TRBV7-2,TGTGCCAGCAGCCCCCCGGGGAACACTGAAGCTTTCTTT,CASSPPGNTEAFF
TRBD1,-,TRBJ1-2,TRBV16,TGTGCCAGCAGCTTACAGGGGGTGGATGGCTACACCTTC,CASSLQGVDGYTF
TRBD2,-,TRBJ2-1,TRBV6-5,TGTGCCAGCAGTTTGACGGGGGGGAACCCCTACAATGAGCAGTTCTTC,CASSLTGGNPYNEQFF
TRBD1,-,TRBJ1-4,TRBV5-1,TGCGCCAGCAGCCGGGACAGCTCACATGAAAAACTGTTTTTT,CASSRDSSHEKLFF
-,-,TRBJ1-3,TRBV18,TGTGCCAGCTCCCGCTCCGGAGGATACTCTGGAAACACCATATATTTT,CASSRSGGYSGNTIYF
-,-,TRBJ1-1,TRBV7-6,TGTGCCAGCAGCTTAGAGGCCAAATCGAACACTGAAGCTTTCTTT,CASSLEAKSNTEAFF
-,-,TRBJ1-1,TRBV12-5,TGTGCTAGTGGTTTGGGGTTATCCCGTACTGAAGCTTTCTTT,CASGLGLSRTEAFF
-,-,TRBJ2-2,TRBV9,TGTGCCAGCAGCGTAGGAGCAGGAACCGGGGAGCTGTTTTTT,CASSVGAGTGELFF
TRBD2,few,TRBJ2-2,TRBV6-6,TGTGCCAGCAGTTACGTCCTAGCGGGGGGAGGGGAGCTGTTTTTT,CASSYVLAGGGELFF
-,-,TRBJ2-7,TRBV6-1,TGTGCCAGCAGTGAGCCCGACAGAAGTGGCTCCTACGAGCAGTACTTC,CASSEPDRSGSYEQYF
-,-,TRBJ1-5,TRBV2,TGTGCCAGCAGGGCCGGGGTCGGTCAGCCCCAGCATTTT,CASRAGVGQPQHF
TRBD2,-,TRBJ2-1,TRBV5-1,TGCGCCAGCCGTACATCGGAGGGGACTAGCGGGGTCCGTCCAGTCGGTGAGCAGTTCTTC,CASRTSEGTSGVRPVGEQFF
TRBD2,-,TRBJ2-1,TRBV4-2,TGTGCCAGCAGCCAACCGGGACTAGCGGAAGATGAGCAGTTCTTC,CASSQPGLAEDEQFF
TRBD1,-,TRBJ1-1,TRBV12-3/TRBV12-4,TGTGCCAGCAGCCGACAGGGAAACACTGAAGCTTTCTTT,CASSRQGNTEAFF
TRBD1,once,TRBJ1-1,TRBV4-1,TGCGCCAGCAGCCGAGCTTTGGACAGGACTGAAGCTTTCTTT,CASSRALDRTEAFF
TRBD2,-,TRBJ2-1,TRBV5-1,TGCGCCAGCAGCTTTTCTAGCGGGGGGTTCGGTGAGCAGTTCTTC,CASSFSSGGFGEQFF
TRBD1,-,TRBJ2-1,TRBV3-1/TRBV3-2,TGTGCCAGCTCAGACAGGGATAATGAGCAGTTCTTC,CASSDRDNEQFF
TRBD1,-,TRBJ2-7,TRBV4-1,TGCGCCAGCAGCCAAGAGAGGGGACAGAACTCCTACGAGCAGTACTTC,CASSQERGQNSYEQYF
-,-,TRBJ1-2,TRBV9,TGTGCCAGCAGCGTAGGTGCAGGGGTGGTGGAACTCGATGGCTACACCTTC,CASSVGAGVVELDGYTF
TRBD1,-,TRBJ2-3,TRBV19,TGTGCCAGTAGTATGGACAGGAATAGGGCAGATACGCAGTATTTT,CASSMDRNRADTQYF
-,-,TRBJ1-2,TRBV25-1,TGTGCCAGCAGTCAGGGGCCGATGACTCATGGCTACACCTTC,CASSQGPMTHGYTF
-,-,TRBJ2-7,TRBV11-2,TGTGCCAGCAGCTTAGCTCTCCCCACAGGGTTGAGAGAGCAGTACTTC,CASSLALPTGLREQYF
TRBD2,once,TRBJ2-1,TRBV4-2,TGTGCCAGCAGCGAGCGACTAGCGGGCAATGAGCAGTTCTTC,CASSERLAGNEQFF
-,-,TRBJ2-2,TRBV12-3/TRBV12-4,TGTGCCAGCGCCTCGGGGACCGGGGAGCTGTTTTTT,CASASGTGELFF
TRBD1,-,TRBJ1-5,TRBV5-1,TGCGCCAGCAGCTTGACAGGGGGCTTCGATCAGCCCCAGCATTTT,CASSLTGGFDQPQHF
TRBD2,-,TRBJ2-1,TRBV24-1,TGTGCCACCAGTGATCCCGGACTAGCGGGGGGGTCCAATGAGCAGTTCTTC,CATSDPGLAGGSNEQFF
-,-,TRBJ1-1,TRBV14,TGTGCCAGCAGCCATCAACGTGTGAACACTGAAGCTTTCTTT,CASSHQRVNTEAFF
-,-,TRBJ1-4,TRBV19,TGTGCCAGTAGTATTAGAGCGGATGATCTACTGTTTTTT,CASSIRADDLLFF
-,-,TRBJ2-3,TRBV2,TGTGCCAGCAGTGTGGGAAGCAGCACAGATACGCAGTATTTT,CASSVGSSTDTQYF
-,few,TRBJ1-6,TRBV3-1/TRBV3-2,TGTGCCAGCAGCCAAGGGGTATCAGGTAATTCACCCCTCCACTTT,CASSQGVSGNSPLHF
TRBD1,-,TRBJ2-6,TRBV2,TGTGCCAGCAGGACAGGGCCTGGGGCCAACGTCCTGACTTTC,CASRTGPGANVLTF
-,-,TRBJ2-1,TRBV7-2,TGTGCCAGCAGCTCTCAGGGCGGTGAGCAGTTCTTC,CASSSQGGEQFF
TRBD1,-,TRBJ1-4,TRBV27,TGTGCCAGCAGTTTAAGGGAGAGACAGGGAAAACTGTTTTTT,CASSLRERQGKLFF
-,-,TRBJ1-1,TRBV29-1,TGCAGCATACAGGTATTGAACACTGAAGCTTTCTTT,CSIQVLNTEAFF
-,-,TRBJ2-5,TRBV3-1/TRBV3-2,TGTGCCAGCAGCCAAAGTGTTTCCGGGGCCCGTTCGTACTTC,CASSQSVSGARSYF
-,-,TRBJ1-1,TRBV5-6,TGTGCCAGCAGCCCGGGTTCGAACACTGAAGCTTTCTTT,CASSPGSNTEAFF